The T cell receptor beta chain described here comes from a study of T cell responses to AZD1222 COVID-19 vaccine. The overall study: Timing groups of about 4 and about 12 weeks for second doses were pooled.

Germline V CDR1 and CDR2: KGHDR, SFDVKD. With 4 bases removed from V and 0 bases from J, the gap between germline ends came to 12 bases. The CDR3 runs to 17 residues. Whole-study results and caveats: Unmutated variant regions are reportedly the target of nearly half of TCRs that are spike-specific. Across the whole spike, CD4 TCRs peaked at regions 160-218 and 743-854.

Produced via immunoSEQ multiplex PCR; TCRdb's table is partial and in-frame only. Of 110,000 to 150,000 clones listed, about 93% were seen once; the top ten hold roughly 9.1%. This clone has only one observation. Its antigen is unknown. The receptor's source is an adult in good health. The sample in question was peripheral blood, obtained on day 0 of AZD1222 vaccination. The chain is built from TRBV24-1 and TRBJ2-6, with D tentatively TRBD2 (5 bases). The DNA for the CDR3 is TGTGCCACCAGTGACCTCATTGCGGGCTCTGGGGCCAACGTCCTGACTTTC. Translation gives CATSDLIAGSGANVLTF.